This T cell receptor (beta chain) was sequenced for a study of blood T cell repertoires in COVID-19 (dated by TCRdb to 2018 to 2021). For context, the study as a whole: Samples from collaborators originated in the United States, Italy and Spain and spanned both the acute and convalescent phases of COVID-19. The material from the prospective study consisted of cDNA or gDNA derived from T cells, B-cell-depleted T cells, or PBMCs. Subjects who had been exposed to COVID-19, were actively infected with it, or had recovered from it provided the deeply sampled blood TCRbeta repertoires that made up the dataset. A freely available public database, intended as a resource for researchers studying the immune response to SARS-CoV-2, is where the repertoires were released. The samples were drawn from two sources: the first 160 participants of the ongoing ImmuneRACE study, and fewer than 1,500 subjects contributed by 6 global collaborators. A de-identified subject ID, COVID-19 status, age in years and sex were almost always included in the sample metadata. Where available, HLA class I and class II types were obtained from metadata supplied by the sample provider rather than from assay-based typing.

TCRbeta CDR3 regions were amplified from genomic DNA by means of the immunoSEQ Assay, a bias-controlled multiplex PCR. Per the source publication's procedure: The number of nucleated cells in each sample was estimated from the amplification of reference gene primers within the assay. Sequence reads were collapsed and filtered to measure the absolute abundance of every unique TCRbeta CDR3 rearrangement. Productive Simpson clonality was computed per sample as the square root of Simpson's diversity index over productive rearrangements. TCRdb stores this immuneACCESS table with in-frame sequences only. Part of the clones is absent; in the studies checked, under half of the shortfall reflects unresolved V genes, and no reason is known for the rest. The D gene and trimming were derived from the DNA, and the V and J assignments and clone size from that table. The sample includes about 140,000 clones, with roughly four fifths observed a single time. In total, the top ten clones hold roughly 8.6% of the sample.

Collaborating institutions collected whole blood in K2EDTA tubes following their own protocols. For TCRbeta analysis, collaborator samples were shipped as frozen whole blood, as isolated PBMCs, or as DNA extracted from either sample type. Findings and caveats that apply to the study as a whole: The quantity of clinical and demographic metadata differed by source and by participant and was supplied without curation.

In the case of this clone: Its antigen is still unknown. Qualities for individual bases were not recorded, and no much larger clone is one base off.

The sequencing sample was made of peripheral blood. The TCR was taken from a woman of 80 years or more in a cohort sampled during active or convalescent COVID-19.

The DNA reads TGCGCCAGCAGCCCTCCGGGACTAGCAAGCACAGATACGCAGTATTTT. Its protein reads: CASSPPGLASTDTQYF. The chain uses TRBV5-1 and TRBJ2-3; 9 bases in the middle match TRBD2. The germline V gene gives CDR1 as SGHRS and CDR2 as YFSETQ. V trim: 4 bases; J trim: 0 bases; unmatched bases: 6. Taken from cysteine to phenylalanine, the CDR3 has 16 residues. The sequence is cut down to CDR3 DNA, 48 bases in frame from base 1.